This is a list of T cell receptor beta chains from one sample in a study of cytomegalovirus exposure and HLA in healthy donors. TCRdb's table, derived via immunoSEQ multiplex PCR, lists solely in-frame clones and lacks some. The sample has 150,000 or so clones; approximately 80% are singletons. The specimen was PBMCs. These receptors all come from a woman aged 40 to 55 in good health and CMV-seronegative. Both conserved end residues are part of each CDR3. A D gene is named only where the DNA matches it firmly. Clone size is shown for a subset of rows, as once, few, many or a class of expanded clone.

j_call clone_size d_call v_call cdr3_aa cdr3_nt
TRBJ2-1 - - TRBV30 CAWSVRSDEQFF TGTGCCTGGAGTGTACGCTCGGATGAGCAGTTCTTC
TRBJ2-4 - TRBD1 TRBV9 CASSVETLTGNLGETKNIQYF TGTGCCAGCAGCGTAGAGACTTTGACAGGGAACCTAGGGGAGACCAAAAACATTCAGTACTTC
TRBJ2-2 once - TRBV6-1 CASSGSQGIGGELFF TGTGCCAGCAGTGGCTCGCAGGGGATAGGCGGGGAGCTGTTTTTT
TRBJ1-2 once - TRBV28 CAINPDSYGYTF TGTGCCATAAATCCTGACAGCTATGGCTACACCTTC
TRBJ1-3 - TRBD1 TRBV6-5 CASSLTGANAGNTIYF TGTGCCAGCAGTTTGACAGGGGCAAATGCTGGAAACACCATATATTTT
TRBJ2-3 - TRBD2 TRBV11-2 CASNLVGLAGGPGLDTQYF TGTGCCAGCAACCTAGTCGGGCTAGCGGGAGGGCCGGGCTTAGATACGCAGTATTTT
TRBJ1-1 - - TRBV7-9 CASNEGGNEKAFF TGTGCCAGCAACGAAGGCGGGAACGAAAAAGCTTTCTTT
TRBJ1-1 - - TRBV27 CASSLHAGAVNTEAFF TGTGCCAGCAGTCTCCACGCGGGGGCGGTGAACACTGAAGCTTTCTTT
TRBJ2-5 - TRBD2 TRBV28 CASGGVSAQYF TGTGCCAGCGGGGGGGTGAGTGCCCAGTACTTC
TRBJ2-1 - - TRBV13 CASSLGGLYEQFF TGTGCCAGCAGCTTGGGGGGGCTCTATGAGCAGTTCTTC
TRBJ1-5 - - TRBV28 CASSLGNGGLAQHF TGTGCCAGCAGTTTAGGAAACGGGGGACTAGCCCAGCATTTT
TRBJ1-5 few TRBD1 TRBV6-1 CASSGTGQGRTQPQHF TGTGCCAGCAGTGGAACAGGACAGGGTCGTACTCAGCCCCAGCATTTT
TRBJ2-1 few - TRBV5-6 CASSSGNNEQFF TGTGCCAGCAGCTCCGGGAATAATGAGCAGTTCTTC
TRBJ1-5 - - TRBV5-1 CASSLAGGYQPQHF TGCGCCAGCAGCTTGGCCGGGGGGTATCAGCCCCAGCATTTT
TRBJ2-5 - TRBD1 TRBV5-1 CASSLVPDTGGGETQYF TGCGCCAGCAGCTTGGTTCCCGATACAGGGGGAGGAGAGACCCAGTACTTC
TRBJ1-5 - TRBD1 TRBV2 CASSGTGGLQPQHF TGTGCCAGCAGTGGGACAGGGGGCCTTCAGCCCCAGCATTTT
TRBJ1-4 - - TRBV28 CASRQTTNEKLFF TGTGCCAGCAGACAGACAACTAATGAAAAACTGTTTTTT
TRBJ2-7 - - TRBV27 CASSLFQTPGESYEQYF TGTGCCAGCAGTTTATTCCAGACACCCGGGGAGTCCTACGAGCAGTACTTC
TRBJ2-3 few TRBD2 TRBV18 CASSPPIGGGARDTQYF TGTGCCAGCTCACCACCGATCGGCGGGGGGGCCCGAGATACGCAGTATTTT
TRBJ1-4 - - TRBV29-1 CSVEDLNWAQGGEKLFF TGCAGCGTTGAAGATCTTAATTGGGCGCAGGGAGGAGAAAAACTGTTTTTT
TRBJ1-5 - TRBD1 TRBV6-6 CASTWDRGTQPQHF TGTGCCAGCACCTGGGACAGGGGAACTCAGCCCCAGCATTTT
TRBJ1-4 - TRBD1 TRBV6-4 CASSRTDRDEKLFF TGTGCCAGCAGCCGAACGGACAGGGATGAGAAACTGTTTTTT
TRBJ2-5 - - TRBV11-3 CASSQRPTGETQYF TGTGCCAGCAGCCAAAGGCCAACAGGGGAGACCCAGTACTTC
TRBJ2-7 - TRBD1 TRBV6-1 CASRTRGRYEQYF TGTGCCAGCAGGACCAGGGGGCGCTACGAGCAGTACTTC
TRBJ1-1 - TRBD1 TRBV5-1 CASSAGQGGTEAFF TGCGCCAGCAGCGCCGGACAGGGGGGGACTGAAGCTTTCTTT
TRBJ1-1 - - TRBV11-2 CASSPELPWAFF TGTGCCAGCAGCCCTGAGCTGCCGTGGGCTTTCTTT
TRBJ1-2 - - TRBV25-1 CARRGRVSYGYTF TGTGCCAGAAGGGGGAGGGTTTCCTATGGCTACACCTTC
TRBJ2-2 - TRBD1 TRBV10-2 CASMPGQGTGELFF TGCGCCAGCATGCCGGGACAGGGCACCGGGGAGCTGTTTTTT
TRBJ1-5 - - TRBV28 CASSPTTVPRNQPQHF TGTGCCAGCAGCCCCACGACAGTGCCCCGCAATCAGCCCCAGCATTTT
TRBJ1-1 - - TRBV11-3 CASSYTWNTEAFF TGTGCCAGCAGCTACACATGGAACACTGAAGCTTTCTTT
TRBJ1-1 - - TRBV6-5 CASSSRPWTENTEAFF TGTGCCAGCAGTTCCCGCCCATGGACAGAGAACACTGAAGCTTTCTTT
TRBJ2-2 - - TRBV10-3 CAIRLNTGELFF TGTGCCATCCGTCTAAACACCGGGGAGCTGTTTTTT
TRBJ2-7 - - TRBV11-3 CASSLRRDYEQYF TGTGCCAGCAGCTTGAGGCGGGATTACGAGCAGTACTTC
TRBJ2-1 - - TRBV29-1 CSVQLSEGAYNEQFF TGCAGCGTCCAACTGTCGGAAGGGGCTTACAATGAGCAGTTCTTC
TRBJ2-7 - - TRBV11-3 CASSLGQLVDEQYF TGTGCCAGCAGCTTAGGGCAGCTAGTTGACGAGCAGTACTTC
TRBJ1-5 - TRBD1 TRBV5-5 CASSPTGVPDQPQHF TGTGCCAGCAGCCCCACAGGGGTCCCCGATCAGCCCCAGCATTTT
TRBJ1-1 - - TRBV19 CASSTERGGTEAFF TGTGCCAGTAGTACTGAAAGGGGGGGCACTGAAGCTTTCTTT
TRBJ1-3 once - TRBV5-6 CASSLKFGGSGNTIYF TGTGCCAGCAGCTTAAAGTTCGGGGGCTCTGGAAACACCATATATTTT
TRBJ2-1 - TRBD2 TRBV30 CAWEQLAGDYNEQFF TGTGCCTGGGAACAACTAGCGGGAGACTACAATGAGCAGTTCTTC
TRBJ1-2 once TRBD1 TRBV5-1 CASVGQGVGGYTF TGCGCCAGCGTGGGACAGGGGGTGGGAGGCTACACCTTC
TRBJ1-1 - - TRBV4-1 CASSHGGSRNTEAFF TGCGCCAGCAGCCACGGAGGGTCGAGGAACACTGAAGCTTTCTTT
TRBJ1-5 - - TRBV11-3 CASSFRYPCRNQPQHF TGTGCCAGCAGCTTTCGCTACCCCTGCCGCAATCAGCCCCAGCATTTT